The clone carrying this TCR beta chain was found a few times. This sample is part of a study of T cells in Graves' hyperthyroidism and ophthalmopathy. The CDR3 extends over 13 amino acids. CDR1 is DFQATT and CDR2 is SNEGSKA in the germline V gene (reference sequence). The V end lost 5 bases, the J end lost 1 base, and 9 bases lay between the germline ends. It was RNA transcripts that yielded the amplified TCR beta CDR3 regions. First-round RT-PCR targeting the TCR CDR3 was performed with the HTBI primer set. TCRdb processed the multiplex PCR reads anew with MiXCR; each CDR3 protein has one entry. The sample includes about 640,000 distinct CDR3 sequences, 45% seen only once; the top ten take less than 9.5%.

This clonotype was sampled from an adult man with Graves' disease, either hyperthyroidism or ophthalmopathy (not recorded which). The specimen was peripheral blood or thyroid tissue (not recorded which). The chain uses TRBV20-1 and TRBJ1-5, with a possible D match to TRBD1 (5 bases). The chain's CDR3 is CSAGKGSNQPQHF. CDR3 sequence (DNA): TGCAGTGCTGGTAAGGGGAGCAATCAGCCCCAGCATTTT.